The next 22 T cell receptor beta chains were all read from a single sample in a study of CD4+ T cells in melanoma. Libraries were prepared by immunoSEQ multiplex PCR; TCRdb keeps only in-frame clonotypes and omits some of them. The sample includes roughly 150,000 clones, 80% to 95% of them seen just once. These receptors originate from a human donor with melanoma.

This chain connects TRBV7-9 to TRBJ2-2; D call uncertain. From germline, CDR1 is SEHNR and CDR2 FQNEAQ (reference sequence). There are 13 residues in the CDR3. Trimming pared 2 bases from V and 4 bases from J, leaving 5 bases between. DNA for the CDR3: TGTGCCAGCAGCTTACGGGCCACCGGGGAGCTGTTTTTT. Translating gives CASSLRATGELFF.

V and J are TRBV5-1 and TRBJ2-3; 8 bases match TRBD2. CDR3 size: 14 residues. Germline V lookup: CDR1 SGHRS, CDR2 YFSETQ. V lost 5 bases to trimming and J lost 1 base; unmatched junction nucleotides: 3. CDR3 bases: TGCGCCAGCAGGCCGGGGGGGGGCACAGATACGCAGTATTTT. Translating gives CASRPGGGTDTQYF.

This chain joins TRBV2 and TRBJ2-1; D perhaps matches TRBD2 (6 bases). CDR3 length: 12 amino acids. Trimming shortened V by 3 bases and J by 6 bases, and 6 bases separated the two germline ends. Germline-derived CDR1 and CDR2 are SNHLY and FYNNEI. In DNA, the CDR3 is TGTGCCAGCAGTGAGACTAGCAATGAGCAGTTCTTC. Protein: CASSETSNEQFF.

This chain joins TRBV6-6 and TRBJ1-1, with TRBD1 identical over 9 bases. The J segment lost 2 bases and the V segment lost 7 bases, leaving 5 bases of the junction unmatched. Looked up from germline, CDR1 is MNHNY and CDR2 is SVGAGI (reference sequence). The CDR3 totals 14 residues. CDR3 protein: CASTQGQGNTEAFF. CDR3 DNA sequence: TGTGCCAGCACGCAGGGACAGGGCAACACTGAAGCTTTCTTT.

As to this clone: This CDR3 is also generated by other DNA sequences in the sample. The chain uses TRBV5-1 and TRBJ2-2; D is possibly TRBD2 (6 bases). Germline V gene lookup returns CDR1 SGHRS and CDR2 YFSETQ. The CDR3 extends over 16 amino acids. V shed 0 bases and J shed 1 base, with 10 bases lying between them. CDR3 amino acids: CASSLAGTGNTGELFF. As DNA, the CDR3 is TGCGCCAGCAGCTTGGCCGGGACTGGGAACACCGGGGAGCTGTTTTTT.

This sequence joins TRBV29-1 and TRBJ1-1; tentative D call: TRBD1 (5 bases). Trimming took off 3 bases at V and 3 bases at J, with 14 bases between the two ends. The length of the CDR3 is 14 residues. Germline V gene lookup returns CDR1 SQVTM and CDR2 ANQGSEA. In nucleotides, the CDR3 is TGCAGCGTTGATGGAACAGGTCAGCACACTGAAGCTTTCTTT. Its translation: CSVDGTGQHTEAFF.

As to this clone: One end of the junction does not line up with germline, which may come from a read error. This rearrangement joins TRBV2 to TRBJ2-7, with 8 bases that match TRBD1. Per germline, CDR1 SNHLY and CDR2 FYNNEI. The CDR3 sequence is 13 residues long. CDR3 residues: CASSERLADRVIF. The CDR3 bases are TGTGCCAGCAGTGAGAGGTTGGCGGACAGGGTAATTTTC.

The genes are TRBV29-1 and TRBJ2-3; 7 nucleotides align to TRBD2. The germline CDR1 and CDR2 sequences are SQVTM and ANQGSEA. Trimming cost V 4 bases and J 0 bases; bases outside gene matches: 1. The CDR3 contains 13 residues. The CDR3 coding sequence is TGCAGCGTTGTACTAGCGAGCACAGATACGCAGTATTTT. Its protein is CSVVLASTDTQYF.

The rearrangement links TRBV30 to TRBJ2-3; 10 nucleotides agree with TRBD2. CDR1 and CDR2 (germline): GTSNPN, SVGIG (reference sequence). CDR3 length: 14 amino acids. The V gene end was trimmed by 7 bases and the J gene end by 0 bases; junction bases not matched to a gene: 4. The CDR3 DNA reads TGTGCCTATAGCGGGGGGATTAGCACAGATACGCAGTATTTT. Encoded protein: CAYSGGISTDTQYF. Looking up the rest from reference TRBV30 and TRBJ2-3 gives the full variable domain: SQTIHQWPATLVQPVGSPLSLECTVEGTSNPNLYWYRQAAGRGLQLLFYSVGIGQISSEVPQNLSASRPQDRQFILSSKKLLLSDSGFYLCAYSGGISTDTQYFGPGTRLTVL.

The count of this clone is one. The gene calls are TRBV27 and TRBJ1-2; a weak D match, TRBD1 (5 bases). Germline lookup yields CDR1 MNHEY and CDR2 SMNVEV (reference sequence). The CDR3 totals 15 residues. Trimming took off 6 bases at V and 3 bases at J, with 17 bases between the two ends. CDR3 loop: CASRGYGPGDYGYTF. CDR3 DNA sequence: TGTGCCAGCAGGGGCTACGGGCCGGGGGACTATGGCTACACCTTC.

The chain carries TRBV2 and TRBJ2-1; D may match TRBD1 or TRBD2 (5 bases each). The germline V gene encodes CDR1 SNHLY and CDR2 FYNNEI. The V end was cut by 3 bases, the J end by 5 bases, with 14 bases between. The CDR3 totals 15 residues. CDR3 bases: TGTGCCAGCAGTGATAATCGGGGACGCGACAATGAGCAGTTCTTC. Its translation is CASSDNRGRDNEQFF.

CDR3 loop: CASSVGGQYNEQFF. CDR3 DNA sequence: TGTGCCAGCAGCGTGGGGGGCCAGTACAATGAGCAGTTCTTC. The V and J genes are TRBV9 and TRBJ2-1; D might be TRBD1 or TRBD2, each matching 6 bases. The CDR3 has 14 amino acids. Trimming left V 2 bases short and J 4 bases short, with 10 bases between. Per germline, CDR1 SGDLS and CDR2 YYNGEE.

The sample holds one count of this clone. The chain uses TRBV6-5 and TRBJ2-3, with D uncertain. In germline, CDR1 is MNHEY, CDR2 SVGAGI. Deletions cut 6 bases from V and 3 bases from J, with 13 bases between. CDR3 length: 14 amino acids. For the CDR3, the DNA is TGTGCCAGCAGGACGCTTCTCGGGACAGATACGCAGTATTTT. Translated, it gives CASRTLLGTDTQYF.

The rearrangement links TRBV7-9 to TRBJ1-3, with 7 bases lining up with TRBD1. There are 15 residues in the CDR3. V lost 4 bases to trimming and J lost 4 bases; unmatched junction nucleotides: 7. Germline CDR1 and CDR2: SEHNR and FQNEAQ (reference sequence). The CDR3 coding sequence is TGTGCCAGCAGCTCTACCCAGGGGGACGGAAACACCATATATTTT. It translates to CASSSTQGDGNTIYF.

CDR3 amino acids: CAQRSQNRTYEQYF. The DNA of the CDR3 is TGTGCCCAAAGGAGTCAGAACCGCACCTACGAGCAGTACTTC. This chain joins TRBV25-1 and TRBJ2-7, with unresolved D. The CDR3 length is 14 residues. Trimming removed 11 bases at V and 2 bases at J, with 19 bases between. CDR1 MGHDK and CDR2 SYGVNS come from the germline V gene.

This clone was found once. The V and J genes are TRBV9 and TRBJ2-1, with D unresolved. Germline assignment: CDR1 SGDLS and CDR2 YYNGEE. The CDR3 contains 12 residues. Trimming pared 3 bases from V and 7 bases from J, leaving 8 bases between. CDR3 residues: CASSGRLNEQFF. CDR3 bases: TGTGCCAGCAGCGGGCGATTGAATGAGCAGTTCTTC.

The chain recombines TRBV5-5 with TRBJ1-4; no reliable D call. CDR1 is SGHKS and CDR2 is YYEKEE in the germline V gene (reference sequence). The CDR3 length is 15 residues. The V end lost 1 base, the J end lost 8 bases, and 15 bases lay between the germline ends. As DNA, the CDR3 is TGTGCCAGCAGCTTGTTCTTCCCGGGTGGCGAAAAACTGTTTTTT. Amino acid sequence: CASSLFFPGGEKLFF.

The chain employs TRBV15 and TRBJ1-5; tentative D call: TRBD1 (5 bases). Trimming pared 0 bases from V and 9 bases from J, leaving 12 bases between. Germline V CDR1 and CDR2: LNHNV, YYDKDF (reference sequence). This CDR3 is 14 amino acids long. The CDR3 DNA reads as TGTGCCACCAGCAGAGACCAGGGTCTGGGGCCCCAGCATTTT. It translates to CATSRDQGLGPQHF. Using reference TRBV15 and TRBJ1-5 for the parts outside the CDR3, the full variable domain is DAMVIQNPRYQVTQFGKPVTLSCSQTLNHNVMYWYQQKSSQAPKLLFHYYDKDFNNEADTPDNFQSRRPNTSFCFLDIRSPGLGDTAMYLCATSRDQGLGPQHFGDGTRLSIL.

This sequence joins TRBV5-4 and TRBJ1-1; no firm D call. The germline CDR1 and CDR2 sequences are SGHNT and YYREEE (reference sequence). V shed 4 bases and J shed 7 bases, with 17 bases lying between them. The CDR3 runs 14 residues. For the CDR3, the DNA is TGTGCCAGCAGCAGTGGAGGACGGAGGATTGAAGCTTTCTTT. Encoded protein: CASSSGGRRIEAFF.

This clone appeared a single time. At one end, the junction sequence differs from germline, possibly due to a read error. The V gene is TRBV7-9, the J gene TRBJ1-3; the D is unclear. The germline V gene has CDR1 SEHNR and CDR2 FQNEAQ (reference sequence). This CDR3 is built from 14 residues. The CDR3 region is CASNLRSSGNTIYF. The CDR3 region has the DNA TGTGCCAGCAACTTAAGGTCTTCCGGAAACACCATATATTTT.

The genes are TRBV5-4 and TRBJ2-5; D may be TRBD1 (6 bases). V dropped 3 bases and J dropped 2 bases, with 8 bases sitting between them. Germline CDR1 and CDR2: SGHNT and YYREEE (reference sequence). The CDR3 is made up of 13 amino acids. The CDR3 nucleotides are TGTGCCAGCAGCTCCGGGACACAAGAGACCCAGTACTTC. Protein sequence: CASSSGTQETQYF.

V is TRBV6-5 and J is TRBJ2-5, with no clear D. The V gene lost 0 bases and the J gene lost 5 bases, with 13 bases spanning the gap. The germline V gene encodes CDR1 MNHEY and CDR2 SVGAGI. There are 15 residues in the CDR3. Written as DNA, the CDR3 is TGTGCCAGCAGTTACTCTCCCGGGTTGGGGGAGACCCAGTACTTC. Its translation: CASSYSPGLGETQYF.